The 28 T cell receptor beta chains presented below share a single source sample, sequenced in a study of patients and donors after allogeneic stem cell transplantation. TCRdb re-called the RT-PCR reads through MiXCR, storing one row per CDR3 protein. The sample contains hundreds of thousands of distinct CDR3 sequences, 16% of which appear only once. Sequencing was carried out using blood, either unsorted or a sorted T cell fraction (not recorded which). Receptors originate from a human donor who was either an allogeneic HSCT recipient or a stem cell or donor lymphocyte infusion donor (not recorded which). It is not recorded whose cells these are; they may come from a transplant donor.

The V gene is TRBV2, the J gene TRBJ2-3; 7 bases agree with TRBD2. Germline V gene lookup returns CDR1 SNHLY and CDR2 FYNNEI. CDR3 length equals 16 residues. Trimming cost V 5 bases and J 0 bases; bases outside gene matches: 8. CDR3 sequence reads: CASSLFRAGSTDTQYF. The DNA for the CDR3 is TGTGCCAGCAGTCTTTTCAGAGCGGGGAGCACAGATACGCAGTATTTT.

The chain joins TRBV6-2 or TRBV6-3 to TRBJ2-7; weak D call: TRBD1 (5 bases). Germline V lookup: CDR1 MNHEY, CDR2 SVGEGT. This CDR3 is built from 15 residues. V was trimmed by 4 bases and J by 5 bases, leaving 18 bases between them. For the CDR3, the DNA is TGTGCCAGCAGTTTGCTCGGGCAGGGAAGGAACGAGCAGTACTTC. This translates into CASSLLGQGRNEQYF.

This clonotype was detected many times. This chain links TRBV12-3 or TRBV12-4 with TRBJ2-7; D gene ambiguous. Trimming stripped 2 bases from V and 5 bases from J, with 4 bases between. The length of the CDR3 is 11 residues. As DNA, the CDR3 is TGTGCCAGCAGTTTACGAGACGAGCAGTACTTC. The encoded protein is CASSLRDEQYF.

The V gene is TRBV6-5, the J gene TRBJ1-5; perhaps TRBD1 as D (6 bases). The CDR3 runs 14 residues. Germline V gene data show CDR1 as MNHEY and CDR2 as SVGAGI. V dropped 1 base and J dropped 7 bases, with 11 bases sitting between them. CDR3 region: CASSYWDTDQPQHF. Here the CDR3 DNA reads TGTGCCAGCAGTTACTGGGACACGGACCAGCCCCAGCATTTT.

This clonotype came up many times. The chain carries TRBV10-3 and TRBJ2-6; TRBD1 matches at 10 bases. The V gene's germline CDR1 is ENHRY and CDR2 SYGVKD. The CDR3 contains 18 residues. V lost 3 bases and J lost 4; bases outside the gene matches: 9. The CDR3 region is CAISDMRQGARGANVLTF. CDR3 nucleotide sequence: TGTGCCATCAGTGATATGAGACAGGGGGCGCGGGGGGCCAACGTCCTGACTTTC.

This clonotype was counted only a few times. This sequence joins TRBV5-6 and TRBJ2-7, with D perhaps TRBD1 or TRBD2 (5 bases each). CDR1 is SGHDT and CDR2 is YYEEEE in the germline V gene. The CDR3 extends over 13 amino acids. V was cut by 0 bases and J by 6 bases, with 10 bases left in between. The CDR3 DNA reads TGTGCCAGCAGCTTGGCCGGGACCGCCGAGCAGTACTTC. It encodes CASSLAGTAEQYF.

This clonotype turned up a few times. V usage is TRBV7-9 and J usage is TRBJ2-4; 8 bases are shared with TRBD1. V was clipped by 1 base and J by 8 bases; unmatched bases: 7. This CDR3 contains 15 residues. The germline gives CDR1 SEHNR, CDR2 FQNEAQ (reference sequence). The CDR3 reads CASSLEGAGGHIQYF. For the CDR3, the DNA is TGTGCCAGCAGCTTAGAGGGGGCAGGGGGCCACATTCAGTACTTC.

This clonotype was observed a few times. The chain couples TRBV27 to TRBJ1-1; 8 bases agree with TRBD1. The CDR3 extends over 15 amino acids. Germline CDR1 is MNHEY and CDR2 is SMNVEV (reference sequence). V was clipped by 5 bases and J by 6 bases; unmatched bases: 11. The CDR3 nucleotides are TGTGCCAGCAGTCTCCTCCGGGAGACAGGGGCTGAAGCTTTCTTT. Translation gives CASSLLRETGAEAFF.

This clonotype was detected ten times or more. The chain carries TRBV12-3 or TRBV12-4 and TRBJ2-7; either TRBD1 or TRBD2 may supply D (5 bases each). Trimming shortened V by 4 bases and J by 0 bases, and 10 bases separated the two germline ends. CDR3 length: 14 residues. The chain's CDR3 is CASSWGRPSYEQYF. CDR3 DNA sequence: TGTGCCAGCAGTTGGGGGAGACCCTCCTACGAGCAGTACTTC.

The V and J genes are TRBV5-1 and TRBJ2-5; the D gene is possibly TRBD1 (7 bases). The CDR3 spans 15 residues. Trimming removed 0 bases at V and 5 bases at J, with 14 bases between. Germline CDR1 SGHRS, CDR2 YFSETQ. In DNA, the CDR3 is TGCGCCAGCAGCTTGGCCAACAGGGGAGGCGAGACCCAGTACTTC. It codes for CASSLANRGGETQYF.

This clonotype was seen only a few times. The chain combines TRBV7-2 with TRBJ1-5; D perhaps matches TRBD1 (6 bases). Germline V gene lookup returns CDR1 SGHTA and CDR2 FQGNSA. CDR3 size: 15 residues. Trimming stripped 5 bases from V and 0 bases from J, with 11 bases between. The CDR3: CASSDTGFSNQPQHF. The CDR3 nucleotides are TGTGCCAGCAGCGATACAGGGTTTAGCAATCAGCCCCAGCATTTT.

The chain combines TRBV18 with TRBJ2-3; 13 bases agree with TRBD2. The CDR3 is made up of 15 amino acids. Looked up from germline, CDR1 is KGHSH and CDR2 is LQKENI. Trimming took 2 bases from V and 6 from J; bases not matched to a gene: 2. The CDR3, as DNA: TGTGCCAGCTCACCAACTAGCGGGGGGGCCGATACGCAGTATTTT. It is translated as CASSPTSGGADTQYF.

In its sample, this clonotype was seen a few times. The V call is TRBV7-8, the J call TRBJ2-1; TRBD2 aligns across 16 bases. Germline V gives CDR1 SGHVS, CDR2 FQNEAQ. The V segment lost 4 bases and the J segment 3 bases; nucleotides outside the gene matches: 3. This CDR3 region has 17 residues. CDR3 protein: CASSWGLAGGIYNEQFF. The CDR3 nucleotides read TGTGCCAGCAGCTGGGGACTAGCGGGGGGGATCTACAATGAGCAGTTCTTC.

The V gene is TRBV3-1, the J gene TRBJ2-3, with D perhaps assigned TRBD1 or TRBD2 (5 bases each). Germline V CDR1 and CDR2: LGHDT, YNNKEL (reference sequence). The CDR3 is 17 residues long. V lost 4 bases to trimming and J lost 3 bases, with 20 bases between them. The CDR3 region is CASSPIRDAQKTDTQYF. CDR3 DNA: TGTGCCAGCAGCCCCATCCGGGACGCGCAGAAAACAGATACGCAGTATTTT.

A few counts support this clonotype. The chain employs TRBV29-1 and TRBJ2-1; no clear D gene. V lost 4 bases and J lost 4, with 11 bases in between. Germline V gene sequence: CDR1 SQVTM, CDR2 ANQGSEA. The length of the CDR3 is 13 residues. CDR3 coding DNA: TGCAGCGTTGTTCGGGCCCAATACAATGAGCAGTTCTTC. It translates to CSVVRAQYNEQFF.

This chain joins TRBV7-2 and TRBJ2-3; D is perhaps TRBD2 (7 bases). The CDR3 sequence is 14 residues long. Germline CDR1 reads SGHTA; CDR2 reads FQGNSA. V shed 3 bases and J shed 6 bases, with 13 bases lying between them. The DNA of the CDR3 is TGTGCCAGCAGCTTTGGGGGGGCTGGGGATACGCAGTATTTT. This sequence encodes CASSFGGAGDTQYF.

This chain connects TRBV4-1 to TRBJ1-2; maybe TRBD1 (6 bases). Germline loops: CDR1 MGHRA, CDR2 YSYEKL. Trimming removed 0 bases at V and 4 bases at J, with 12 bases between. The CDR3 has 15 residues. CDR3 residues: CASSQENGGAYGYTF. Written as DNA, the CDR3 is TGCGCCAGCAGCCAAGAAAACGGGGGGGCCTATGGCTACACCTTC.

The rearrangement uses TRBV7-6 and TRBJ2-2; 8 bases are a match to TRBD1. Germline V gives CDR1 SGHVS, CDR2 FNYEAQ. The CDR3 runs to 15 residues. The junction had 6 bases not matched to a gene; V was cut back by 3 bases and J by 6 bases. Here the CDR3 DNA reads TGTGCCAGCAGCTTTGGGACAGGAGGCGCCGGGGAGCTGTTTTTT. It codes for CASSFGTGGAGELFF.

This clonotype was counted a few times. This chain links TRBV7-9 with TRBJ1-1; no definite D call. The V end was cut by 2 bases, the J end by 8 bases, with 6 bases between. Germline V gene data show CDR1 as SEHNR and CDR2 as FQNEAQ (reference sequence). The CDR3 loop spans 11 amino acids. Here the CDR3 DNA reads TGTGCCAGCAGCTTACTGGGAGAAGCTTTCTTT. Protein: CASSLLGEAFF.

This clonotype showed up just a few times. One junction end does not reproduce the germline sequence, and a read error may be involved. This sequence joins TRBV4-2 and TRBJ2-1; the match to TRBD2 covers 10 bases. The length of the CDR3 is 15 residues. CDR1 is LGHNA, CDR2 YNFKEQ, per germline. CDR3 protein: CASRQEAGGVNEQFF. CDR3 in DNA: TGTGCCAGCAGACAAGAAGCGGGGGGGGTCAATGAGCAGTTCTTC.

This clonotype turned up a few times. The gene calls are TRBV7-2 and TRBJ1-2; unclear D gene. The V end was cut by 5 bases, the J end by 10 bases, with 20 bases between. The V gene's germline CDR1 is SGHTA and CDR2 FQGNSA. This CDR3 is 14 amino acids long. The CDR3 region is CASSLLRSGLAYTF. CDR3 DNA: TGTGCCAGCAGCCTCCTCCGAAGTGGTCTCGCCTACACCTTC.

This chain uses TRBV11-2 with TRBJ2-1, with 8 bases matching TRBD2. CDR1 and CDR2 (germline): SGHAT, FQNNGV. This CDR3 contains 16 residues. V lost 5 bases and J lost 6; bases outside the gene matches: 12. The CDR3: CASSPRGSGRSNEQFF. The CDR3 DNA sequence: TGTGCCAGCAGCCCCCGGGGGAGCGGGAGATCCAATGAGCAGTTCTTC.

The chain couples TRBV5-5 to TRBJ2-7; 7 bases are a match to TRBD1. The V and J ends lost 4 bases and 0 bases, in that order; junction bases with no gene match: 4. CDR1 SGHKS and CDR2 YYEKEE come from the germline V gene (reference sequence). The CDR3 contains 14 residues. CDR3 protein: CASSTTGYSYEQYF. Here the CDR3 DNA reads TGTGCCAGCAGCACGACAGGGTACTCCTACGAGCAGTACTTC.

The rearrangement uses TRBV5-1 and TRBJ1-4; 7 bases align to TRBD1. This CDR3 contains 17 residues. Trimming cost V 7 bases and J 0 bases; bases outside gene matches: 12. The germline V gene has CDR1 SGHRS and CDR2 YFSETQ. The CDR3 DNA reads TGCGCCAGCGCCCTAGACCTCCAGGGGGCAACTAATGAAAAACTGTTTTTT. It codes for CASALDLQGATNEKLFF.

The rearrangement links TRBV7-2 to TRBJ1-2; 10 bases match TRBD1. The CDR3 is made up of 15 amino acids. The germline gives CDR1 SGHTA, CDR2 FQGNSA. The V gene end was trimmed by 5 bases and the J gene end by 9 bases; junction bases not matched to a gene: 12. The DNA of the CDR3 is TGTGCCAGCAGCAAGACAGGGGGCGCAGGTGCCAGCTACACCTTC. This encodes CASSKTGGAGASYTF.

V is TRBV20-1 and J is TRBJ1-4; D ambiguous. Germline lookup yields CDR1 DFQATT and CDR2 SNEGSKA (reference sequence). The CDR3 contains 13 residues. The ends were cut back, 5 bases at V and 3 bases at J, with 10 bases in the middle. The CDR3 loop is CSARRAANEKLFF. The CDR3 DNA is TGCAGTGCTCGAAGGGCGGCTAATGAAAAACTGTTTTTT.

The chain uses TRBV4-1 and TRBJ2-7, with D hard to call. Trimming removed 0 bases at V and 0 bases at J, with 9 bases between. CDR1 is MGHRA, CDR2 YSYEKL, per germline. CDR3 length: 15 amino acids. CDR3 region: CASSQEVSFSYEQYF. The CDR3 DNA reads TGCGCCAGCAGCCAAGAAGTCAGTTTCTCCTACGAGCAGTACTTC.

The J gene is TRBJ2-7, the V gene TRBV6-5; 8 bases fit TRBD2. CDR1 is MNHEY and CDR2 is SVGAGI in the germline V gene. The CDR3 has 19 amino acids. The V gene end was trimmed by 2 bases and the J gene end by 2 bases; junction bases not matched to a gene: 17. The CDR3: CASSYGGAGREVDPYEQYF. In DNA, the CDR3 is TGTGCCAGCAGTTACGGCGGGGCAGGGCGGGAGGTGGATCCCTACGAGCAGTACTTC.